One and the same sample provided the 19 T cell receptor beta chains below, sequenced in a study of response to subunit inactivated influenza vaccine. TCRdb redid the calling of the RT-PCR reads with MiXCR, one entry per CDR3 protein. The sample yields hundreds of thousands of distinct CDR3 sequences, approximately 14% seen once. Sequenced here: PBMCs from blood, sampled 14 days before vaccination. These receptors were collected from a man aged 50 to 59 who received an inactivated influenza vaccine.

CDR3 nucleotide sequence: TGCGCCAGCAGTTTGACGGAACTAGGCTACGAGCAGTACTTC. It yields the protein CASSLTELGYEQYF. The chain has TRBV5-1 and TRBJ2-7, with D possibly TRBD2 on 5 matching bases. The CDR3 has 14 residues. Per the germline V gene, CDR1 is SGHRS and CDR2 is YFSETQ. Trimming removed 5 bases at V and 3 bases at J, with 15 bases between.

This clonotype appeared many times. J is TRBJ1-1 and V is TRBV28; D is possibly TRBD1 (6 bases). CDR3 length equals 14 residues. V lost 3 bases, J lost 4 bases, and 12 bases lay in between. The germline V gene encodes CDR1 MDHEN and CDR2 SYDVKM. The CDR3, as DNA: TGTGCCAGCAGTTTTTATGGGGGGCCCACTGAAGCTTTCTTT. Amino acid sequence: CASSFYGGPTEAFF.

The chain is built from TRBV24-1 and TRBJ2-3; possibly TRBD2 for D (5 bases). Germline-derived CDR1 and CDR2 are KGHDR and SFDVKD. The CDR3 has 15 amino acids. The V and J ends lost 0 bases and 5 bases respectively, with 11 bases between them. The CDR3 loop is CATSDLRPEGDTQYF. DNA of the CDR3: TGTGCCACCAGTGATTTGCGCCCAGAGGGAGATACGCAGTATTTT.

The rearrangement links TRBV28 to TRBJ2-1, with 14 bases aligning to TRBD2. Germline-derived CDR1 and CDR2 are MDHEN and SYDVKM. V dropped 5 bases and J dropped 8; count of bases not matched to a gene: 8. This CDR3 contains 16 residues. The CDR3 sequence is CASSLETSGRADEQFF. CDR3 nucleotides: TGTGCCAGCAGTCTTGAGACTAGCGGGAGGGCCGATGAGCAGTTCTTC.

There are a few counts of this clonotype. V is TRBV4-2 and J is TRBJ2-3; 8 bases match TRBD2. This CDR3 spans 18 amino acids. The trim removed 2 bases at V and 4 bases at J, leaving 14 bases unmatched. Germline V gene data show CDR1 as LGHNA and CDR2 as YNFKEQ. The CDR3 sequence is CASSQRAYGLAGADTQYF. The DNA of the CDR3 is TGTGCCAGCAGCCAACGTGCCTACGGACTAGCTGGGGCAGATACGCAGTATTTT.

This clonotype was seen many times. J is TRBJ2-5 and V is TRBV12-3 or TRBV12-4; unclear D gene. The CDR3 has 14 amino acids. V was cut by 3 bases and J by 1 base, with 9 bases left in between. This CDR3 is CASSFGSTQETQYF. Written as DNA, the CDR3 is TGTGCCAGCAGTTTTGGGTCCACCCAAGAGACCCAGTACTTC.

Notes on this clonotype: A junction end diverges from the germline sequence, so it may reflect a read error. This chain connects TRBV7-9 to TRBJ1-3; D perhaps matches TRBD1 (6 bases). CDR1 SEHNR and CDR2 FQNEAQ come from the germline V gene (reference sequence). The CDR3 loop spans 15 amino acids. The CDR3 sequence: CTSSLRAGAGNTIYF. CDR3 in DNA: TGTACCAGCAGCTTACGGGCAGGGGCTGGAAACACCATATATTTT.

This clonotype was recorded a few times. This chain links TRBV29-1 with TRBJ2-1; D is tentatively TRBD1 or TRBD2 (5 bases each). The CDR3 loop spans 12 amino acids. With 3 bases removed from V and 4 bases from J, the gap between germline ends came to 7 bases. Germline values: CDR1 SQVTM, CDR2 ANQGSEA. This CDR3 is CSVDGGYNEQFF. DNA for the CDR3: TGCAGCGTTGATGGGGGTTACAATGAGCAGTTCTTC.

V usage is TRBV7-9 and J usage is TRBJ2-3; possible D gene TRBD1, 5 bases. The V gene's germline CDR1 is SEHNR and CDR2 FQNEAQ (reference sequence). V lost 1 base, J lost 4 bases, and 6 bases lay in between. The length of the CDR3 is 13 residues. In nucleotides, the CDR3 is TGTGCCAGCAGCTTAGGACAGCCAGATACGCAGTATTTT. It translates to CASSLGQPDTQYF.

This clonotype showed up many times. V gene TRBV29-1 combines with J gene TRBJ1-4; a weak D match, TRBD1 (5 bases). There are 13 residues in the CDR3. The V gene's germline CDR1 is SQVTM and CDR2 ANQGSEA. Between the trimmed V and J ends, which lost 7 bases and 4 bases, there was a span of 13 bases. The CDR3 sequence is CSATGLLNEKLFF. The CDR3 coding sequence is TGCAGCGCCACGGGACTCCTTAATGAAAAACTGTTTTTT.

This clonotype was found a few times. CDR3 in amino acids: CASSYSRDNSYEQYF. The CDR3, as DNA: TGTGCCAGCAGTTACTCGAGGGACAACTCCTACGAGCAGTACTTC. V is TRBV6-5 and J is TRBJ2-7, with D maybe TRBD1 (6 bases). In germline, CDR1 is MNHEY, CDR2 SVGAGI. V lost 0 bases, J lost 0 bases, and 9 bases lay in between. The length of the CDR3 is 15 residues.

This chain joins TRBV30 and TRBJ1-1; D is ambiguous. V dropped 5 bases and J dropped 4 bases, with 11 bases sitting between them. CDR3 length: 12 amino acids. Germline lookup yields CDR1 GTSNPN and CDR2 SVGIG (reference sequence). The CDR3 coding sequence is TGTGCCTGGGGGCGAGGTAGCACTGAAGCTTTCTTT. It yields the protein CAWGRGSTEAFF.

This clonotype was counted only a few times. DNA of the CDR3: TGCGCCAGCAGGGAACCCCCTGGGAATGAGCAGTTCTTC. Translation: CASREPPGNEQFF. The genes are TRBV5-1 and TRBJ2-1; D unresolved. The CDR3 loop spans 13 amino acids. Germline V gives CDR1 SGHRS, CDR2 YFSETQ. The V and J ends lost 5 bases and 7 bases respectively, with 13 bases between them.

The chain couples TRBV13 to TRBJ1-1; D not resolved. V was clipped by 5 bases and J by 2 bases, with 21 bases between them. The germline CDR1 and CDR2 sequences are PRHDT and FYEKMQ (reference sequence). This CDR3 contains 17 residues. Here the CDR3 reads CASSRRFRPPFNTEAFF. CDR3 in DNA: TGTGCCAGCAGCCGACGCTTTAGGCCCCCCTTTAACACTGAAGCTTTCTTT.

This clonotype was detected a few times. Written as DNA, the CDR3 is TGCGCCAGCAGTCCCAAGACTGGGGGGCACACTGAAGCTTTCTTT. This codes for CASSPKTGGHTEAFF. V usage is TRBV5-1 and J usage is TRBJ1-1; tentative D call: TRBD1 (6 bases). The V gene lost 5 bases and the J gene lost 3 bases, with 17 bases spanning the gap. CDR1 and CDR2 (germline): SGHRS, YFSETQ. This CDR3 has 15 residues.

This clonotype came up many times. The chain uses TRBV27 and TRBJ1-6, with D possibly TRBD1 on 5 matching bases. The germline CDR1 and CDR2 sequences are MNHEY and SMNVEV (reference sequence). V was trimmed by 1 base and J by 9 bases, leaving 10 bases between them. CDR3 length: 14 residues. Here the CDR3 reads CASSLWQGGSPLHF. The CDR3 nucleotides read TGTGCCAGCAGTTTATGGCAGGGAGGTTCACCCCTCCACTTT.

This clonotype was found a few times. This rearrangement joins TRBV20-1 to TRBJ2-3; weak D call: TRBD2 (5 bases). The germline V gene has CDR1 DFQATT and CDR2 SNEGSKA (reference sequence). The CDR3 sequence is 14 residues long. V lost 6 bases to trimming and J lost 2 bases, with 15 bases between them. The CDR3 DNA reads as TGCAGTGCCCCTGAGTGGGAGCTCACAGATACGCAGTATTTT. Its protein is CSAPEWELTDTQYF.

The J gene is TRBJ2-5, the V gene TRBV4-2, with TRBD2 matching over 13 bases. Losses at the gene ends were 0 bases for V and 5 bases for J; bases not matched to a gene: 12. The germline gives CDR1 LGHNA, CDR2 YNFKEQ. The CDR3 loop spans 19 amino acids. CDR3 residues: CASSQEPPLAGGPGETQYF. In nucleotides, the CDR3 is TGTGCCAGCAGCCAAGAACCCCCACTAGCGGGAGGGCCGGGGGAGACCCAGTACTTC.

In this sample, this clonotype turned up a few times. This chain connects TRBV5-1 to TRBJ2-3; D possibly corresponds to TRBD2 (5 bases). Trimming left V 1 base short and J 4 bases short, with 13 bases between. The CDR3 contains 15 residues. Germline CDR1 and CDR2: SGHRS and YFSETQ. CDR3 loop: CASSLTASWADTQYF. CDR3 in DNA: TGCGCCAGCAGCTTGACGGCTAGCTGGGCAGATACGCAGTATTTT. The entire variable domain, with the rest obtained from reference TRBV5-1 and TRBJ2-3, is as follows: KAGVTQTPRYLIKTRGQQVTLSCSPISGHRSVSWYQQTPGQGLQFLFEYFSETQRNKGNFPGRFSGRQFSNSRSEMNVSTLELGDSALYLCASSLTASWADTQYFGPGTRLTVL.